This TCR beta chain is drawn from a study of CD8 T cells in Susac syndrome. Study-wide findings and caveats: The study's TCR sequencing and HLA analysis covered a relatively small number of individuals, and the study acknowledged this.

The individuals used as controls were healthy donors who had been matched for both age and sex. Random-hexamer reverse transcription was applied to about 0.45 to 1 ug RNA. TCRdb processed the immunoSEQ multiplex PCR reads anew with MiXCR; each CDR3 protein has one entry. The sample holds around 190,000 distinct CDR3 sequences, 95% seen once. The CDR3 has 16 amino acids. The V and J ends lost 4 bases and 2 bases respectively, with 17 bases between them. CDR1 and CDR2 from the germline V gene are LGHDT and YNNKEL (reference sequence). With respect to this clonotype: Its matching antigen is unknown.

The sequencing sample was made of CD4+ T cells from PBMCs. This TCR came from a human donor in good health. The chain recombines TRBV3-1 with TRBJ2-5, with TRBD2 as a possible D gene (6 bases). The CDR3 nucleotides read TGTGCCAGCAGCCCTCCTAGGGCGGAGGGACAAGAGACCCAGTACTTC. Translated: CASSPPRAEGQETQYF.